This TCR beta chain was sequenced during a study of patients and donors after allogeneic stem cell transplantation. TCRdb fed the RT-PCR reads into MiXCR, producing one record per CDR3 protein. The table shows approximately 60,000 distinct CDR3 sequences, with approximately 12% occurring only once. Germline-derived CDR1 and CDR2 are SGDLS and YYNGEE. The CDR3 contains 15 residues. Unmatched junction bases numbered 5, after V lost 0 bases and J lost 5 bases. This receptor was identified in a human donor who was either an allogeneic HSCT recipient or a stem cell or donor lymphocyte infusion donor (not recorded which). It is not recorded whose cells these are; they may come from a transplant donor. What was sequenced was blood, either unsorted or a sorted T cell fraction (not recorded which). V is TRBV9 and J is TRBJ2-5, with TRBD1 matching 9 bases. The CDR3 protein is CASSVEGQGTETQYF. The CDR3 DNA reads as TGTGCCAGCAGCGTAGAGGGACAGGGTACCGAGACCCAGTACTTC.